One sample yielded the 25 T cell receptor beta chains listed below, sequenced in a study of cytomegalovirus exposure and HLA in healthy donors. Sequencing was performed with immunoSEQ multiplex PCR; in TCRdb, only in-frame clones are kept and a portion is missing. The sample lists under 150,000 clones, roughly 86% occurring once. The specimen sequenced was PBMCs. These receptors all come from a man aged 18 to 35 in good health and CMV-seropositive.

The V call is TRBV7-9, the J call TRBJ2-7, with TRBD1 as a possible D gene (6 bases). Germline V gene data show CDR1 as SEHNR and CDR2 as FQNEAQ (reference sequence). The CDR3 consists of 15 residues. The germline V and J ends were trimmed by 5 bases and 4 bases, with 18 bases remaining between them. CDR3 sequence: CASSDRSGRVYEQYF. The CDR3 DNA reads TGTGCCAGCAGCGACAGGAGCGGAAGAGTGTACGAGCAGTACTTC. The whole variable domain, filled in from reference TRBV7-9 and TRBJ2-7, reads DTGVSQNPRHKITKRGQNVTFRCDPISEHNRLYWYRQTLGQGPEFLTYFQNEAQLEKSRLLSDRFSAERPKGSFSTLEIQRTEQGDSAMYLCASSDRSGRVYEQYFGPGTRLTVT.

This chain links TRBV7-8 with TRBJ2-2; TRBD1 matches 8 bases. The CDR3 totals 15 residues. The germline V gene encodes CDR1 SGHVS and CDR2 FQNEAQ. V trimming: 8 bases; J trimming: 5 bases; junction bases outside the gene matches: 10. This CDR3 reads CASLPQGAQTGELFF. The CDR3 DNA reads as TGTGCCAGCCTACCCCAGGGGGCGCAAACCGGGGAGCTGTTTTTT.

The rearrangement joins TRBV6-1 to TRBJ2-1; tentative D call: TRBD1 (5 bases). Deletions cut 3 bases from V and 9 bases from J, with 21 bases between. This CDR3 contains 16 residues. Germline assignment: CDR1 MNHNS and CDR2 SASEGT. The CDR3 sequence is CASSDAQGFGSGEQFF. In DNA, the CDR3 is TGTGCCAGCAGTGACGCGCAGGGTTTCGGTTCCGGTGAGCAGTTCTTC.

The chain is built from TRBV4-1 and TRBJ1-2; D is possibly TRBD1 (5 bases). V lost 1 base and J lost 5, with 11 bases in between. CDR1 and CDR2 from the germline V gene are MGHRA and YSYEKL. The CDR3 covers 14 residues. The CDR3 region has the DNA TGCGCCAGCAGCCAAGTTTCGGGGGAATATGGCTACACCTTC. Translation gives CASSQVSGEYGYTF.

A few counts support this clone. DNA for the CDR3: TGTGCCAGCAGGATCTCAGGAAACACTGAAGCTTTCTTT. Translation gives CASRISGNTEAFF. The V gene is TRBV2, the J gene TRBJ1-1; D is unclear. Germline values: CDR1 SNHLY, CDR2 FYNNEI. Trimming removed 6 bases from V and 2 bases from J, with 10 bases in between. This CDR3 comprises 13 residues.

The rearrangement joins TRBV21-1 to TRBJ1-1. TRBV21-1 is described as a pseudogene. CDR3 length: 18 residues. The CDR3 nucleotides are TGTGCCAGCAGCAAAGTGGGGCGGGGGAGAGGGTTGAACACTGAAGCTTTCTTT. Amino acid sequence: CASSKVGRGRGLNTEAFF.

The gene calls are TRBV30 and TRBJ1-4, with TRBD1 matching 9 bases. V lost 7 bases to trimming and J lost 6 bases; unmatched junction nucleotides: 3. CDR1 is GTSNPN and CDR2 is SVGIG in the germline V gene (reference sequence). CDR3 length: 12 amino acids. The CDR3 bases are TGTGCCTACAGGGGGCTATATGAAAAACTGTTTTTT. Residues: CAYRGLYEKLFF.

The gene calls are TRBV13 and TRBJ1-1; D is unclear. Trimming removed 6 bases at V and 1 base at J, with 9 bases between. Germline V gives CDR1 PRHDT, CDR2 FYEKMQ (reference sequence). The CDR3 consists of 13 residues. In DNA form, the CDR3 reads TGTGCCAGCAGTCCCGACTCGAACACTGAAGCTTTCTTT. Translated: CASSPDSNTEAFF.

The CDR3 loop is CASSETGRSEWETQYF. The DNA for the CDR3 is TGTGCCAGCAGCGAGACAGGTCGCTCAGAGTGGGAGACCCAGTACTTC. The V gene is TRBV11-3, the J gene TRBJ2-5, with D possibly TRBD1 on 6 matching bases. The CDR3 sequence is 16 residues long. V lost 5 bases, J lost 5 bases, and 21 bases lay in between. The germline gives CDR1 SGHNT, CDR2 YENEEA.

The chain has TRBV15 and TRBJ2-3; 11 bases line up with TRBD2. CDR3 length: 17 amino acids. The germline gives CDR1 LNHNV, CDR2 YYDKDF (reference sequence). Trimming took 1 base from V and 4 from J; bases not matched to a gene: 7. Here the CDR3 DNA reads TGTGCCACCAGCAGAGGAAATAGCGGGAGGGCGGCAGATACGCAGTATTTT. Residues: CATSRGNSGRAADTQYF.

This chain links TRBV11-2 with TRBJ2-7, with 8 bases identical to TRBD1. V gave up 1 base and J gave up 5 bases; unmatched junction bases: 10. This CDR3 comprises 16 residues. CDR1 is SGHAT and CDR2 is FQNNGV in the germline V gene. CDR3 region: CASSLVRTGTGDEQYF. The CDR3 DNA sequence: TGTGCCAGCAGCTTAGTTCGGACAGGGACGGGGGACGAGCAGTACTTC. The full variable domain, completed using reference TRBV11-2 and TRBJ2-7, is EAGVAQSPRYKIIEKRQSVAFWCNPISGHATLYWYQQILGQGPKLLIQFQNNGVVDDSQLPKDRFSAERLKGVDSTLKIQPAKLEDSAVYLCASSLVRTGTGDEQYFGPGTRLTVT.

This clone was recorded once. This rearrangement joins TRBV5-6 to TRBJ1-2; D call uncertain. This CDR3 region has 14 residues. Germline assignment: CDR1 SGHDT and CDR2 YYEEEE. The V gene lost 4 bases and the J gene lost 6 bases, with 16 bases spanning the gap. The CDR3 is CASSPEKVYHGYTF. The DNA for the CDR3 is TGTGCCAGCAGCCCGGAGAAGGTTTACCATGGCTACACCTTC.

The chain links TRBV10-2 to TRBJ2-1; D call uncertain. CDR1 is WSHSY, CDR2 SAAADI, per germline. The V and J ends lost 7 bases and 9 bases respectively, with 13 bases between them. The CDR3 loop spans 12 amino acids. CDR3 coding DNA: TGCGCCAGCAAGAGAATTAGTAGTGAGCAGTTCTTC. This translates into CASKRISSEQFF.

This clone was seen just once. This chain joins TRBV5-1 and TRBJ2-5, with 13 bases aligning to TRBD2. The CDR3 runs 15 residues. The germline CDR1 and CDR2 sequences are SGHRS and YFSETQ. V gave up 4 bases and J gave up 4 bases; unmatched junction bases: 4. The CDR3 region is CASSHGLAGAETQYF. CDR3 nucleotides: TGCGCCAGCAGCCACGGACTAGCGGGAGCAGAGACCCAGTACTTC. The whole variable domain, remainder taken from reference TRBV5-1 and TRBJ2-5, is KAGVTQTPRYLIKTRGQQVTLSCSPISGHRSVSWYQQTPGQGLQFLFEYFSETQRNKGNFPGRFSGRQFSNSRSEMNVSTLELGDSALYLCASSHGLAGAETQYFGPGTRLLVL.

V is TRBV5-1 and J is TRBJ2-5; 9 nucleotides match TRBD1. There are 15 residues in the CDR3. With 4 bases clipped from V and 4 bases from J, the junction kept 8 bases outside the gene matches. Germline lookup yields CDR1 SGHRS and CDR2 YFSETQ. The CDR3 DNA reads TGCGCCAGCAGCACCCGGACAGGGGAGGGAGAGACCCAGTACTTC. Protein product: CASSTRTGEGETQYF.

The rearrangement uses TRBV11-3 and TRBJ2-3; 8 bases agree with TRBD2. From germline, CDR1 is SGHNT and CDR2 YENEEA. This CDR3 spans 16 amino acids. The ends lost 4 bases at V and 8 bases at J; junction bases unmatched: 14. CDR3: CASSSRLAMGLGTQYF. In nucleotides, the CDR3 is TGTGCCAGCAGCTCTCGACTAGCGATGGGTTTAGGTACGCAGTATTTT.

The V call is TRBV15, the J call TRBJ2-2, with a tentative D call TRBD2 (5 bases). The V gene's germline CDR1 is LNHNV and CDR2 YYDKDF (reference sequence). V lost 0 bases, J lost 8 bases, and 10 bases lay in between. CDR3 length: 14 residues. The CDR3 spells CATSREGKRGELFF. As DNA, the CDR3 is TGTGCCACCAGCAGAGAGGGGAAGCGGGGGGAGCTGTTTTTT. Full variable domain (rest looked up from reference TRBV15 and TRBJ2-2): DAMVIQNPRYQVTQFGKPVTLSCSQTLNHNVMYWYQQKSSQAPKLLFHYYDKDFNNEADTPDNFQSRRPNTSFCFLDIRSPGLGDTAMYLCATSREGKRGELFFGEGSRLTVL.

The CDR3 here is CASSMTASSGNTIYF. The CDR3 DNA reads TGTGCCAGTAGTATGACCGCTAGCTCTGGAAACACCATATATTTT. V and J are TRBV19 and TRBJ1-3, with D unresolved. The CDR3 is 15 residues long. CDR1 and CDR2 (germline): LNHDA, SQIVND (reference sequence). The V and J ends lost 3 bases and 0 bases respectively, with 9 bases between them.

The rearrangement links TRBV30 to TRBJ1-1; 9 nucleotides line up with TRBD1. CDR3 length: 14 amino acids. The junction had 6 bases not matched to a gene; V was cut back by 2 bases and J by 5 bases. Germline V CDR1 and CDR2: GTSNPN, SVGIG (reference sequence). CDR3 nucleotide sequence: TGTGCCTGGAGTAACCGGGACAGGGTAACTGAAGCTTTCTTT. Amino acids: CAWSNRDRVTEAFF.

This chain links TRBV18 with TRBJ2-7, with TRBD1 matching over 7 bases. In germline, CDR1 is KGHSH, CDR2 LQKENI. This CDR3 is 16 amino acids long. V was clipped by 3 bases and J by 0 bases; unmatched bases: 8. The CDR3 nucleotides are TGTGCCAGCTCACCGAGAGGCAGGGACAGCTCCTACGAGCAGTACTTC. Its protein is CASSPRGRDSSYEQYF.

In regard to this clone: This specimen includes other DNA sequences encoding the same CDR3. The CDR3 sequence is CASSLAGSDEQFF. The DNA for the CDR3 is TGTGCCAGCAGTTTAGCGGGATCCGATGAGCAGTTCTTC. The chain uses TRBV27 and TRBJ2-1; a possible D gene is TRBD2 (6 bases). The V and J ends lost 2 bases and 8 bases respectively, with 10 bases between them. This CDR3 spans 13 amino acids. Germline V gives CDR1 MNHEY, CDR2 SMNVEV (reference sequence).

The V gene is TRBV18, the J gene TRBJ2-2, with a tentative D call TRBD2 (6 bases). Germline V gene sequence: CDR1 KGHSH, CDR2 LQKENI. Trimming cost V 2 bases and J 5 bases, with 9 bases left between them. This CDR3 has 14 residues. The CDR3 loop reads CASSPAGITGELFF. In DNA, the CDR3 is TGTGCCAGCTCACCAGCGGGGATTACCGGGGAGCTGTTTTTT.

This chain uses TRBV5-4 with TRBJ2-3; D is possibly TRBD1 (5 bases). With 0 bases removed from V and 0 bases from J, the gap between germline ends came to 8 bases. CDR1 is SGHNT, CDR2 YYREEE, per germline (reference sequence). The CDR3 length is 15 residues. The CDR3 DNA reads TGTGCCAGCAGCTTGGTCAGGGCTAGCACAGATACGCAGTATTTT. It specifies CASSLVRASTDTQYF.

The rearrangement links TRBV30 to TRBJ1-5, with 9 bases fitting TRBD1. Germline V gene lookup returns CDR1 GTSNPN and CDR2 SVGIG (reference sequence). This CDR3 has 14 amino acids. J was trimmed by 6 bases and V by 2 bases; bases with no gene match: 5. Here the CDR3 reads CAWSRDRAGQPQHF. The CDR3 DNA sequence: TGTGCCTGGAGTAGGGACAGGGCCGGTCAGCCCCAGCATTTT.

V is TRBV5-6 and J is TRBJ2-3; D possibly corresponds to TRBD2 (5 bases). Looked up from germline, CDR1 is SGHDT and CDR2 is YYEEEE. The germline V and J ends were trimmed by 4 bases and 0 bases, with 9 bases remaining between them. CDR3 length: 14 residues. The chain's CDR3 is CASSRSGSTDTQYF. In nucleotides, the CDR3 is TGTGCCAGCAGCCGGAGCGGAAGCACAGATACGCAGTATTTT.